This T cell receptor beta chain stems from a study of vaccination and CD4 T cells after COVID-19. In the study overall: Following dose two, a median around 70 days (range 14 to 241) passed before post-vaccine samples were taken.

The Oncomine TCR Beta short-read assay was applied to DNA of cultured CD4+ T cells. TCRdb re-derived calls from the PCR reads in MiXCR, one entry per CDR3 protein. Of around 16,000 distinct CDR3 sequences listed, approximately 71% were seen once; the top ten hold about 18%. Regarding treatment: roughly 11-day PBMC culture with coronavirus spike peptide pools or control peptides (ViraFEST assay). V gave up 6 bases and J gave up 5 bases, with 15 bases separating them. The CDR3 spans 14 residues. Germline V gene data show CDR1 as MNHEY and CDR2 as SVGEGT. A word on this clonotype: The target antigen is unknown.

The rearrangement links TRBV6-2 or TRBV6-3 to TRBJ2-3, with D perhaps assigned TRBD1 or TRBD2 (5 bases each). The source of this sequence is a human donor who had recovered from COVID-19. Source material: CD4+ T cells from blood, cultured in vitro. The DNA for the CDR3 is TGTGCCAGCAGCTGGGGGTCCGTGGTAGATACGCAGTATTTT. It yields the protein CASSWGSVVDTQYF.